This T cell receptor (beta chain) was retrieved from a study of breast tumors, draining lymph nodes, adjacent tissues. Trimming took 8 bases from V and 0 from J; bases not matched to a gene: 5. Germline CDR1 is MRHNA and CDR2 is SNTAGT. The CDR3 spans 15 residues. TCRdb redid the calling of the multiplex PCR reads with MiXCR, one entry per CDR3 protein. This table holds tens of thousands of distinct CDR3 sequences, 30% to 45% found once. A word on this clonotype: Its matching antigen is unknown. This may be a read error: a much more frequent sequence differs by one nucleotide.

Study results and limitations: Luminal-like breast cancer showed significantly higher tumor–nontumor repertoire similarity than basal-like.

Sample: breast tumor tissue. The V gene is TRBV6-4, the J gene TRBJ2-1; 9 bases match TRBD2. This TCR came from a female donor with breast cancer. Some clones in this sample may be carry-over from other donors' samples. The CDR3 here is CASRTSDRSYNEQFF. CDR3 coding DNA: TGTGCCAGCCGGACTAGCGATCGCTCCTACAATGAGCAGTTCTTC.